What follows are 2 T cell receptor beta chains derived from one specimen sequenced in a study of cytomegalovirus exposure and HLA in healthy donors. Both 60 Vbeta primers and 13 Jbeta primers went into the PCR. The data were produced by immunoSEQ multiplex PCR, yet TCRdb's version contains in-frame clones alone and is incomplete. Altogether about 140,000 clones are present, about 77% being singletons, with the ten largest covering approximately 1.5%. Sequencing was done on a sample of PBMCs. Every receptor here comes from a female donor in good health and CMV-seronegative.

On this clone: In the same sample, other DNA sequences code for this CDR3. CDR3 sequence (DNA): TGTGCCAGCAGCCGAGGATTAAATCAGCCCCAGCATTTT. Its translation: CASSRGLNQPQHF. The chain has TRBV11-2 and TRBJ1-5; D uncertain. The CDR3 contains 13 residues. Germline loops: CDR1 SGHAT, CDR2 FQNNGV. V lost 5 bases to trimming and J lost 4 bases, with 9 bases between them.

CDR3 nucleotide sequence: TGTGCCAGCAGCGTAGTTTCAGGGGGTGGAAACACCATATATTTT. Its protein product is CASSVVSGGGNTIYF. J is TRBJ1-3 and V is TRBV9; 7 nucleotides line up with TRBD1. V dropped 0 bases and J dropped 3; count of bases not matched to a gene: 3. The CDR3 contains 15 residues. Germline V gene data show CDR1 as SGDLS and CDR2 as YYNGEE.